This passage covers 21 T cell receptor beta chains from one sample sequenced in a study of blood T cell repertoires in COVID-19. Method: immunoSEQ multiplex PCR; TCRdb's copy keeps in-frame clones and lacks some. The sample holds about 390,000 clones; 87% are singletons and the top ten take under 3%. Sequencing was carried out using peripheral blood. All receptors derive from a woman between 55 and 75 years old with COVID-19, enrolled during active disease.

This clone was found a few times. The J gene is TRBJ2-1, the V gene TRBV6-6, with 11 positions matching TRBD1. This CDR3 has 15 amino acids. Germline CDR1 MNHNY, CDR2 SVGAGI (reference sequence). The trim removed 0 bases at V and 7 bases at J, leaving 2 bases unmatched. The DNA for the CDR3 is TGTGCCAGCAGTTACTCGGACAGGGGGCGGAATGAGCAGTTCTTC. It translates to CASSYSDRGRNEQFF.

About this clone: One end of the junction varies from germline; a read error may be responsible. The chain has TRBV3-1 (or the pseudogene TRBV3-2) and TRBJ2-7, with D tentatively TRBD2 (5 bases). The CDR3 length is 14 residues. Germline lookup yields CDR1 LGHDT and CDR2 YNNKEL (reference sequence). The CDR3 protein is CASTLGSSSFEQYF. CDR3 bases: TGTGCCAGCACCCTAGGGAGTAGTTCCTTCGAGCAGTACTTC.

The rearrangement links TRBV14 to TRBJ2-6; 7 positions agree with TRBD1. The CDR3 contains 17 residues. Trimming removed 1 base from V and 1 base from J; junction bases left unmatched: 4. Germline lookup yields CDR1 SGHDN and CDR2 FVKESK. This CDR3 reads CASSQVTGKSGANVLTF. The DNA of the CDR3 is TGTGCCAGCAGCCAAGTGACAGGGAAGTCTGGGGCCAACGTCCTGACTTTC. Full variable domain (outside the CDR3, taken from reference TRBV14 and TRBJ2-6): EAGVTQFPSHSVIEKGQTVTLRCDPISGHDNLYWYRRVMGKEIKFLLHFVKESKQDESGMPNNRFLAERTGGTYSTLKVQPAELEDSGVYFCASSQVTGKSGANVLTFGAGSRLTVL.

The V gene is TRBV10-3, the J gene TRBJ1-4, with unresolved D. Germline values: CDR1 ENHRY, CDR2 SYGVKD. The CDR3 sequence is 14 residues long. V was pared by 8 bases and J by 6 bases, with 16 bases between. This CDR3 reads CAIAAAQMDEKLFF. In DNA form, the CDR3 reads TGTGCCATCGCGGCAGCCCAGATGGATGAAAAACTGTTTTTT.

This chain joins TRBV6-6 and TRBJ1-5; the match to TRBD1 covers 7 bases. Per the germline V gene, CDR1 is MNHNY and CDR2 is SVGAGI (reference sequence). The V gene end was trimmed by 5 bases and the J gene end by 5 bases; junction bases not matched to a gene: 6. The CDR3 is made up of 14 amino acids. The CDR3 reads CASSPGQDHQPQHF. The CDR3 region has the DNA TGTGCCAGCAGTCCAGGACAGGATCATCAGCCCCAGCATTTT.

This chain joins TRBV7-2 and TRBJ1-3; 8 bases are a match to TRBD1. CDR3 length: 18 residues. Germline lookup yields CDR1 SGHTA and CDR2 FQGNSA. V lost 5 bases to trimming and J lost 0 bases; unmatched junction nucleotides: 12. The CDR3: CASSVTGQGQRSGNTIYF. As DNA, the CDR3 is TGTGCCAGCAGCGTTACCGGACAGGGCCAACGCTCTGGAAACACCATATATTTT.

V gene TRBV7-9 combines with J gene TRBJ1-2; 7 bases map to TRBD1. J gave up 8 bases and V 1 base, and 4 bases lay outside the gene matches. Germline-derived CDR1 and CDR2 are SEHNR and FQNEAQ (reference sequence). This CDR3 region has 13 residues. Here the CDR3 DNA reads TGTGCCAGCAGCTTAGGAGCACAGGGGGGCTACACCTTC. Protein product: CASSLGAQGGYTF.

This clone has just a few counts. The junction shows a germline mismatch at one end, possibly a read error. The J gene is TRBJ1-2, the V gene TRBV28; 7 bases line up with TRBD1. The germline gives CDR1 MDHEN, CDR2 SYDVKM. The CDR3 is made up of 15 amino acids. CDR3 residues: CAGSRGSGHLYGYTF. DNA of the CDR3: TGTGCCGGCAGCAGGGGGTCGGGACATCTCTATGGCTACACCTTC.

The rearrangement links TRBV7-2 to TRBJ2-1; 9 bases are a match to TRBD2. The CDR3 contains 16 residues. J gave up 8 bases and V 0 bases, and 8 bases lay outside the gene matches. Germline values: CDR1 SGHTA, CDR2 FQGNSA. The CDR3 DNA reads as TGTGCCAGCAGCTTAGCAGGGGCGGGGGGGCCCGATGAGCAGTTCTTC. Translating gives CASSLAGAGGPDEQFF. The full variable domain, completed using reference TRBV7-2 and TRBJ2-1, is GAGVSQSPSNKVTEKGKDVELRCDPISGHTALYWYRQSLGQGLEFLIYFQGNSAPDKSGLPSDRFSAERTGGSVSTLTIQRTQQEDSAVYLCASSLAGAGGPDEQFFGPGTRLTVL.

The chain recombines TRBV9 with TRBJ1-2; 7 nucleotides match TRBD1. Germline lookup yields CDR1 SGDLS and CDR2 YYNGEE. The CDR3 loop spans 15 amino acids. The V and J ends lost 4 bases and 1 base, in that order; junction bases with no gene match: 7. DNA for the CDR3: TGTGCCAGCAGCCTAAGTAGGGACAGTAACTATGGCTACACCTTC. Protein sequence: CASSLSRDSNYGYTF.

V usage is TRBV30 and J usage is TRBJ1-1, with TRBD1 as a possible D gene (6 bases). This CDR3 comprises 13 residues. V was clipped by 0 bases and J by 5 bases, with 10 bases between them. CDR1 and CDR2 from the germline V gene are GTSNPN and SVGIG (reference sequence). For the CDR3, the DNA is TGTGCCTGGAGTGTCGAGGGGGAAACTGAAGCTTTCTTT. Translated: CAWSVEGETEAFF.

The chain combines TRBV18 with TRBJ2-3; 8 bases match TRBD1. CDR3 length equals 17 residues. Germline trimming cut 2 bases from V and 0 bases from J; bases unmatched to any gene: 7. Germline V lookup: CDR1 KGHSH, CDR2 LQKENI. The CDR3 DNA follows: TGTGCCAGCTCACCATCAAGGAGGGACAGGAGCACAGATACGCAGTATTTT. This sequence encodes CASSPSRRDRSTDTQYF.

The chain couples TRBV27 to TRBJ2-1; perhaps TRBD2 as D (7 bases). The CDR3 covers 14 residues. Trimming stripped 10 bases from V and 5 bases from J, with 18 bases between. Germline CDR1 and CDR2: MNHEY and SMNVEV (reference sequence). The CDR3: CATHTGLADNEQFF. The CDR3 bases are TGTGCCACGCATACAGGGCTAGCGGACAATGAGCAGTTCTTC.

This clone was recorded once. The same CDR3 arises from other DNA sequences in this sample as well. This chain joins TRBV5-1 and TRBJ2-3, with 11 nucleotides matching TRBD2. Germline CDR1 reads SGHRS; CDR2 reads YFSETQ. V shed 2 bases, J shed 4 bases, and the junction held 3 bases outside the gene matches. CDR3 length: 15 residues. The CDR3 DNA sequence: TGCGCCAGCAGCTTTAGCGGGGGGGCCTCAGATACGCAGTATTTT. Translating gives CASSFSGGASDTQYF.

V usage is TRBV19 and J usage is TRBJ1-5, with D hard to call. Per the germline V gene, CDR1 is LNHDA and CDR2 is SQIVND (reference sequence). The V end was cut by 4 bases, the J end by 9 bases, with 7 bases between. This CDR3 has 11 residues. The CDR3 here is CASSTRGPQHF. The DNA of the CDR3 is TGTGCCAGTAGTACTCGAGGGCCCCAGCATTTT.

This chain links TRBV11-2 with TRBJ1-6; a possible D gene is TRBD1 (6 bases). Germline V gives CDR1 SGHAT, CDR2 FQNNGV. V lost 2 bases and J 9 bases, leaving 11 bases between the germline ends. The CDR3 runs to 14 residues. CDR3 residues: CASSLSDRASPLHF. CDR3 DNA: TGTGCCAGCAGCTTATCGGACAGAGCTTCACCCCTCCACTTT.

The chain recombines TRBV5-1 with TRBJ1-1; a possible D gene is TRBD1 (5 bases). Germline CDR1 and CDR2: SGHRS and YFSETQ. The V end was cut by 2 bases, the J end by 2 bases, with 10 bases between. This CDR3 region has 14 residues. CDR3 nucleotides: TGCGCCAGCAGCTTTCTGACAGTAAACACTGAAGCTTTCTTT. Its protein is CASSFLTVNTEAFF. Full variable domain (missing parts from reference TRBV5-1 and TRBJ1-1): KAGVTQTPRYLIKTRGQQVTLSCSPISGHRSVSWYQQTPGQGLQFLFEYFSETQRNKGNFPGRFSGRQFSNSRSEMNVSTLELGDSALYLCASSFLTVNTEAFFGQGTRLTVV.

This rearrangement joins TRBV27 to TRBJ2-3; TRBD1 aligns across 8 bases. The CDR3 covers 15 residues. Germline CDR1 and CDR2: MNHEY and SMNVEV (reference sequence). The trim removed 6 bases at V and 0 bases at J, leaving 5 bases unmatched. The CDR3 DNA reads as TGTGCCAGCAGATGGGACAGGACTAGCACAGATACGCAGTATTTT. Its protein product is CASRWDRTSTDTQYF.

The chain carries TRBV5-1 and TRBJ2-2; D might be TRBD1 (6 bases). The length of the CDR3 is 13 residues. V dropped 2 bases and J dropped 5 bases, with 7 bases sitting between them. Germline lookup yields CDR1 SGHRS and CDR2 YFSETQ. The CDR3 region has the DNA TGCGCCAGCAGCTTTACAGGGACCGGGGAGCTGTTTTTT. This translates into CASSFTGTGELFF.

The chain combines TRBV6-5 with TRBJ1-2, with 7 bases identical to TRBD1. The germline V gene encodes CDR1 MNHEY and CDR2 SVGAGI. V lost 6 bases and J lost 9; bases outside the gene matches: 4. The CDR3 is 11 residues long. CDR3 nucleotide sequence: TGTGCCAGCAGGTTACAGGGGCGCTACACCTTC. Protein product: CASRLQGRYTF.

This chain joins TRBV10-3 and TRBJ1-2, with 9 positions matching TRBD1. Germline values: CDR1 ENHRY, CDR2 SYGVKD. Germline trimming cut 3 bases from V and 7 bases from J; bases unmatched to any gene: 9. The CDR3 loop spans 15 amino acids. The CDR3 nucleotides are TGTGCCATCAGTGACTGGGACAGGGTGTTTAGTGGCTACACCTTC. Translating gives CAISDWDRVFSGYTF.